This paragraph covers one TCR beta chain sequence. What it recognizes is unknown. Germline values: CDR1 SGHVS, CDR2 FQNEAQ. This CDR3 is 18 amino acids long. The V end lost 5 bases, the J end lost 0 bases, and 17 bases lay between the germline ends. Generated by immunoSEQ multiplex PCR, the TCRdb table keeps only in-frame clones and is missing some. The sample records more than 300,000 clones, about 88% being singletons. The data were taken from a study of Ad26.COV2.S vaccination and SARS-CoV-2 variants. Whole-study context: Participant was drawn from the COV1001 Ad26.COV2.S trial arm. Ad26.COV2.S shots went into the muscle once or twice, 56 days apart.

Study-wide findings and caveats: Breadth and depth estimates from TCRs may understate total T cell responses.

Treatment reported: some 19 received Ad26.COV2.S at low or high dose, single or two shots; roughly five received placebo; per-sample allocation not given. Sampling happened 63 days after the first vaccine or placebo injection. Recruitment in Boston yielded a donor of adult age, 18-55 years. This specimen consisted of peripheral blood, obtained in a trial of Ad26.COV2.S vaccine versus placebo. The sequence was obtained from a person aged 18-60 years who received the Ad26.COV2.S COVID-19 vaccine or a placebo. This sequence joins TRBV7-8 and TRBJ1-6; D gene uncertain. CDR3 sequence (DNA): TGTGCCAGCAGCCGACGGCCCCCGGAAAGCTCCTATAATTCACCCCTCCACTTT. Protein: CASSRRPPESSYNSPLHF.